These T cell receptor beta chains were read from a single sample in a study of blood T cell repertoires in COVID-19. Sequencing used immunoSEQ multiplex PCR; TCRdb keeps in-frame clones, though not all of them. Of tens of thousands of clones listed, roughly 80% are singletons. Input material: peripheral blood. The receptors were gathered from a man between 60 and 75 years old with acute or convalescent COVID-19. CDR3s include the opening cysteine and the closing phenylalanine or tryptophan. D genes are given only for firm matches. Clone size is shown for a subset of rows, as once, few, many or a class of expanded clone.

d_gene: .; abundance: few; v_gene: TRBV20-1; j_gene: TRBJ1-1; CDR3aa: CSARDLAETFF; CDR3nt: TGCAGTGCTAGAGATCTGGCAGAAACTTTCTTT
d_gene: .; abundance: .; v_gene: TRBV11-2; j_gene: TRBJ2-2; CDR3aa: CASSPRRPPNTGELFF; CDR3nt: TGTGCCAGCAGCCCCCGTCGTCCCCCGAACACCGGGGAGCTGTTTTTT
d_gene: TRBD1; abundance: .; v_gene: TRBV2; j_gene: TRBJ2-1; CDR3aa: CASSSDDRAFYNEQFF; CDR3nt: TGTGCCAGCAGCTCGGACGACAGGGCCTTCTACAATGAGCAGTTCTTC
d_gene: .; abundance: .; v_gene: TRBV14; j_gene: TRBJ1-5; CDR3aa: CASSQSGNQPQHF; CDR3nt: TGTGCCAGCAGCCAGTCGGGAAATCAGCCCCAGCATTTT
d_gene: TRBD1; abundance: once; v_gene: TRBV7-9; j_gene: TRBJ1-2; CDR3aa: CASSLAGQGAAGYTF; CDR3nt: TGTGCCAGCAGCTTAGCAGGACAGGGGGCAGCTGGCTACACCTTC
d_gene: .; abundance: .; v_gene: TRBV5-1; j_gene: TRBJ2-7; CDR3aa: CASSLVRSSYEQYF; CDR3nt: TGCGCCAGCAGCTTGGTTAGAAGCTCCTACGAGCAGTACTTC
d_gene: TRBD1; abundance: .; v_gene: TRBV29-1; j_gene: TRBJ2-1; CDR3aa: CSVGDREVNEQFF; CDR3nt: TGCAGCGTGGGGGACAGGGAGGTGAATGAGCAGTTCTTC
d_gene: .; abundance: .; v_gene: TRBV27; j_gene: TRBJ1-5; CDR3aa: CASSSRGHSNQPQHF; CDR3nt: TGTGCCAGCAGTTCACGAGGACATAGCAATCAGCCCCAGCATTTT
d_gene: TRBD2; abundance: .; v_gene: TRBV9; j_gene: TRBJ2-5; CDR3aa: CASSAERGGRETQYF; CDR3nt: TGTGCCAGCAGCGCCGAGCGGGGGGGCCGCGAGACCCAGTACTTC
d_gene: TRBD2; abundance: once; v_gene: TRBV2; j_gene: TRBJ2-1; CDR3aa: CASSPGGAGGRNNEQFF; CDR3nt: TGTGCCAGCAGCCCCGGGGGAGCGGGGGGCAGGAACAATGAGCAGTTCTTC
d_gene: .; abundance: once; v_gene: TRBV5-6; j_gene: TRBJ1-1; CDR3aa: CASSFGVIPEAFF; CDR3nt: TGTGCCAGCAGCTTTGGAGTGATACCCGAAGCTTTCTTT
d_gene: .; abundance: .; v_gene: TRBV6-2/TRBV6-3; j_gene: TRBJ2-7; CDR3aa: CASSLTVSYEQYF; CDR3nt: TGTGCCAGCAGTTTGACAGTCTCCTACGAGCAGTACTTC
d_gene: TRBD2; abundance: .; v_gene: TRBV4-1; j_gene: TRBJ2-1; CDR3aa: CASSQDPSGGYNEQFF; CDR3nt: TGCGCCAGCAGCCAAGATCCTAGCGGGGGATACAATGAGCAGTTCTTC
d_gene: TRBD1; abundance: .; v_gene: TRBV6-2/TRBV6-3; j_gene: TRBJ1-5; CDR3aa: CASRSIAGQSFGQPQHF; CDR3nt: TGTGCCAGCCGTTCTATAGCGGGACAGAGCTTCGGTCAGCCCCAGCATTTT
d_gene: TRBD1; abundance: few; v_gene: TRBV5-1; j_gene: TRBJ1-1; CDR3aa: CASRDREAEAFF; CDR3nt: TGCGCCAGCAGGGACAGGGAGGCTGAAGCTTTCTTT
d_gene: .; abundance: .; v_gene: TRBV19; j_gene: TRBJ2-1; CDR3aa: CASSNVGRSDNEQFF; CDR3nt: TGTGCCAGTAGCAATGTAGGGAGAAGTGACAATGAGCAGTTCTTC
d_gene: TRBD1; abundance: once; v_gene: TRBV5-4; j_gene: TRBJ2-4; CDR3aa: CASSSQGIGIQYF; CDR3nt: TGTGCCAGCAGCTCACAGGGGATCGGCATTCAGTACTTC
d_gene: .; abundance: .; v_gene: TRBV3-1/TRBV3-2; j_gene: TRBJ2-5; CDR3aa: CASSQGREYQETQYF; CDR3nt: TGTGCCAGCAGCCAAGGACGGGAGTACCAAGAGACCCAGTACTTC
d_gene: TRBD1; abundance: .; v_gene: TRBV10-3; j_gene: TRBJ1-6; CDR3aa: CAISEGQGANSPLHF; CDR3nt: TGTGCCATCAGTGAGGGACAGGGCGCTAATTCACCCCTCCACTTT
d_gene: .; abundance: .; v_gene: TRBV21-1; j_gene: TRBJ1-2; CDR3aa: CASSTPRTGKPLYGYTF; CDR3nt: TGTGCCAGCAGCACCCCCCGGACAGGGAAGCCACTCTATGGCTACACCTTC
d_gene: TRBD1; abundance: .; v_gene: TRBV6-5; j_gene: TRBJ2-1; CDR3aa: CACDRDRALNEQFF; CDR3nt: TGTGCCTGCGACCGGGACAGGGCCTTGAATGAGCAGTTCTTC
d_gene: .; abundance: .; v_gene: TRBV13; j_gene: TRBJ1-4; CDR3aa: CASSGGSATNEKLFF; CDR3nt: TGTGCCAGCAGTGGGGGCTCAGCAACTAATGAAAAACTGTTTTTT
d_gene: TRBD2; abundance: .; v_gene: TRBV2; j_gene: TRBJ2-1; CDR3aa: CASRVGLALNEQFF; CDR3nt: TGTGCCAGCAGGGTAGGACTAGCGTTGAATGAGCAGTTCTTC
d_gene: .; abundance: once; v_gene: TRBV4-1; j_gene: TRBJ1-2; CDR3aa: CASSQGNGNNYGYTF; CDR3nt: TGCGCCAGCAGCCAAGGCAACGGGAATAACTATGGCTACACCTTC
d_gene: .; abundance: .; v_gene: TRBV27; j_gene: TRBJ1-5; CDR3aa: CASSRGSNQPQHF; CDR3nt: TGTGCCAGCAGCCGGGGTAGCAATCAGCCCCAGCATTTT
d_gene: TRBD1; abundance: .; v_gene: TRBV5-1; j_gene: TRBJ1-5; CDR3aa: CASSLAPTGEYQPQHF; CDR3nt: TGCGCCAGCAGCTTGGCCCCGACAGGGGAGTATCAGCCCCAGCATTTT
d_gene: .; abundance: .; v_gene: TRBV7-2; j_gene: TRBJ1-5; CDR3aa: CASSATGPQHF; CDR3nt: TGTGCCAGCAGCGCGACAGGGCCCCAGCATTTT
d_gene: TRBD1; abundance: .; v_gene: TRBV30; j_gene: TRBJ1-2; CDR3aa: CAWQTGNYGYTF; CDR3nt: TGTGCCTGGCAGACAGGGAACTATGGCTACACCTTC